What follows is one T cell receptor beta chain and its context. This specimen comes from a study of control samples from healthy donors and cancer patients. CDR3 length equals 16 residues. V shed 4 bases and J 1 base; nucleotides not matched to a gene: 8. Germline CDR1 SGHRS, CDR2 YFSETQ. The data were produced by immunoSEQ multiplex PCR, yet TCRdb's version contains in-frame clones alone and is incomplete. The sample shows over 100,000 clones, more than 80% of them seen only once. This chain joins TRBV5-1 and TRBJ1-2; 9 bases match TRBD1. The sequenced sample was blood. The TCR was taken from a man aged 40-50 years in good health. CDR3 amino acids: CASSQGTGIGNYGYTF. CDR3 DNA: TGCGCCAGCAGCCAAGGGACAGGGATCGGTAACTATGGCTACACCTTC. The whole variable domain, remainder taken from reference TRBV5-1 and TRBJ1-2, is KAGVTQTPRYLIKTRGQQVTLSCSPISGHRSVSWYQQTPGQGLQFLFEYFSETQRNKGNFPGRFSGRQFSNSRSEMNVSTLELGDSALYLCASSQGTGIGNYGYTFGSGTRLTVV.